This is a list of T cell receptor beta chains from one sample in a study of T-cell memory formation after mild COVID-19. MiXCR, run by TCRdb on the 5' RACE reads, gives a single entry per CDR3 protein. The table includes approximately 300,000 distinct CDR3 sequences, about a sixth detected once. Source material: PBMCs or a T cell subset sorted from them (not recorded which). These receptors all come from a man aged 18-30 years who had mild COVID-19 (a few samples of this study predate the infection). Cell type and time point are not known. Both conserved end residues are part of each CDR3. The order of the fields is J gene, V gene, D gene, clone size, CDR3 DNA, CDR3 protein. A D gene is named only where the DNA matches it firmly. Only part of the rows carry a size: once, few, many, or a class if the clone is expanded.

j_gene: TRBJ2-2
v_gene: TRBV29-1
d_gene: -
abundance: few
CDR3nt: TGCAGCGGGGGCAGGGGCGAGAACACCGGGGAGCTGTTTTTT
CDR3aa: CSGGRGENTGELFF

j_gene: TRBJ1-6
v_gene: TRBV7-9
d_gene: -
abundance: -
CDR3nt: TGTGCCAGCAGCCGATCGACTTCGGGGGGCTATTCACCCCTCCACTTT
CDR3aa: CASSRSTSGGYSPLHF

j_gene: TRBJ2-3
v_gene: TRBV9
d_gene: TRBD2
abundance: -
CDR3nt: TGTGCCAGCAGCGTTGGGGGGGGTTTCAGCACAGATACGCAGTATTTT
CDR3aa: CASSVGGGFSTDTQYF

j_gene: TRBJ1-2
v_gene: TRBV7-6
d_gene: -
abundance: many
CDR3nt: TGTGCCAGCAGCTCCACAGGGAAAAGAGCTGGCTACACCTTC
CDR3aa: CASSSTGKRAGYTF

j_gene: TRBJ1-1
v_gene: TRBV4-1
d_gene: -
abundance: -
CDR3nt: TGCGCCAGCAGCCTATCCTCGGAAGGGGCTACTGAAGCTTTCTTT
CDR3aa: CASSLSSEGATEAFF

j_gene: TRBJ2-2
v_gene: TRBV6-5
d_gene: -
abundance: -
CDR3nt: TGTGCCAGCAGCACAGGGATGTTGAGCACCGGGGAGCTGTTTTTT
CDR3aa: CASSTGMLSTGELFF

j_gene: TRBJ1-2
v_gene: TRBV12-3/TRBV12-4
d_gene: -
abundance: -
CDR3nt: TGTGCCAGCAAACGGGGGGGGAGCTATGGCTACACCTTC
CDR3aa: CASKRGGSYGYTF

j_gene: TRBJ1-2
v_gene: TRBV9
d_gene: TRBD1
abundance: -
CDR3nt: TGTGCCAGCAGCGTTCAGGGCAGGGGGCCCGGCTACACCTTC
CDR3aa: CASSVQGRGPGYTF

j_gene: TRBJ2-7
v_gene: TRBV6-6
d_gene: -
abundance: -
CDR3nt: TGTGCCAGCAGTTACGGGGCGGGGGCCTCCTACGAGCAGTACTTC
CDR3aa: CASSYGAGASYEQYF

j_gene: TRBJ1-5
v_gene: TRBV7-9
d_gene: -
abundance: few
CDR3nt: TGTGCCAGCAGCTTAGACGGGACACTTAGCAATCAGCCCCAGCATTTT
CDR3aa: CASSLDGTLSNQPQHF

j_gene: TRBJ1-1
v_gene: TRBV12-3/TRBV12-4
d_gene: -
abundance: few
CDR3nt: TGTGCCAGCAGTTTATTTCAGAAGAACACTGAAGCTTTCTTT
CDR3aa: CASSLFQKNTEAFF

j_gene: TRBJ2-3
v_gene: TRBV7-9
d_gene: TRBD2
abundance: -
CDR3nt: TGTGCCAGCAGCCCCCTAGCGGGGGGGATCCAAGATACGCAGTATTTT
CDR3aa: CASSPLAGGIQDTQYF

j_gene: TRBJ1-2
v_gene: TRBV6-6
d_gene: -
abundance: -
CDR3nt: TGTGCCAGCAGTTACTCCCGAGACCCCCTCACCTATGGCTACACCTTC
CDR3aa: CASSYSRDPLTYGYTF

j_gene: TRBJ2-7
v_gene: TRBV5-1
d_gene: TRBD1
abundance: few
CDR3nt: TGCGCCAGCAGCTCACGACAGGGACACTACGAGCAGTACTTC
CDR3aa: CASSSRQGHYEQYF

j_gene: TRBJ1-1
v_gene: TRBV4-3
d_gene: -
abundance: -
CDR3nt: TGCGCCAGCAGCCAAGATCGACTCAGGGGTCGAATTGAAGCTTTCTTT
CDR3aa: CASSQDRLRGRIEAFF

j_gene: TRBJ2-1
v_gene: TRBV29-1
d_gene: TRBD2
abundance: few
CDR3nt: TGCAGCGTTGAGTTTGGGGTAGCGGGGGGGACCTCCTACAATGAGCAGTTCTTC
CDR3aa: CSVEFGVAGGTSYNEQFF

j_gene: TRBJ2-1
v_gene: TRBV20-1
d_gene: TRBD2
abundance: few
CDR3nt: TGCAGTGCTACCACGGGAGGGGGGGCCAGTGAGCAGTTCTTC
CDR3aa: CSATTGGGASEQFF

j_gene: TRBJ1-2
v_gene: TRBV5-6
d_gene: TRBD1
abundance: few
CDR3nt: TGTGCCAGCAGCCGGGACAGGGGCTACTCTAACTATGGCTACACCTTC
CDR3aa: CASSRDRGYSNYGYTF

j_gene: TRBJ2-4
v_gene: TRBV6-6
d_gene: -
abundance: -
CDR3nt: TGTGCCAGCAAGGACAACCCGACCCACCAAAACATTCAGTACTTC
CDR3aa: CASKDNPTHQNIQYF

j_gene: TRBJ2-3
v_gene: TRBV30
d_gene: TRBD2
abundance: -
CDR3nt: TGTGCCTGGAGTGCGGCGGGGGGAACAGATACGCAGTATTTT
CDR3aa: CAWSAAGGTDTQYF

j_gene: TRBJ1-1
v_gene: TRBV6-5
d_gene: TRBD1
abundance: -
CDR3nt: TGTGCCAGCCGACAGGGGACTTGGATGAACACTGAAGCTTTCTTT
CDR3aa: CASRQGTWMNTEAFF

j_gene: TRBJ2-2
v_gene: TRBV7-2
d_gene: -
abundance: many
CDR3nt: TGTGCCAGCAGCGGGTACACCGGGGAGCTGTTTTTT
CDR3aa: CASSGYTGELFF

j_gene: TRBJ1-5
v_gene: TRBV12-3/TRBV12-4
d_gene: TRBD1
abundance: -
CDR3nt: TGTGCCAGCACCGCGACAGGGGGAAATCAGCCCCAGCATTTT
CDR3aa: CASTATGGNQPQHF

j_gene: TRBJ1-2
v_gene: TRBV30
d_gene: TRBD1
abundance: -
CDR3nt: TGTGCCTGGAGTAGGGTTCGACAGGGCCATGGCTACACCTTC
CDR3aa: CAWSRVRQGHGYTF